The sequence of this T cell receptor beta chain was determined in a study of neurological immune-mediated disorders. Findings and caveats of the study: Expansion of TCR clones was greatest in HTLV-1-associated myelopathy and smallest in multiple sclerosis, where it fell below that of healthy controls. Grouping of repertoires by phylogeny put those of 18 of 34 multiple sclerosis patients into a single related-CDR3 cluster, a possible signature.

This clonotype occurred many times. Its matching antigen is unknown. Sample time point: longitudinal time-point 3. The cDNA was synthesized by 5'RACE incorporating 10-nucleotide random UMIs. TCRdb independently ran MiXCR on the 5' RACE reads; one entry per CDR3 protein. Here the sample spans fewer than 85,000 distinct CDR3 sequences, 4.3% being singletons. The source of this sequence is a woman aged 55-75 years with multiple sclerosis. Sequencing was performed on PBMCs.

The CDR3 reads CSAQRTGANQPQHF. The CDR3 DNA is TGCAGTGCTCAAAGGACAGGGGCCAATCAGCCCCAGCATTTT. V and J are TRBV20-1 and TRBJ1-5, with TRBD1 matching 9 bases. The CDR3 is 14 residues long. CDR1 is DFQATT and CDR2 is SNEGSKA in the germline V gene (reference sequence). Trimming cost V 5 bases and J 3 bases; bases outside gene matches: 5.